These 18 T cell receptor beta chains originate from one sample sequenced in a study of tissue T cells after allogeneic stem cell transplantation. Measured with immunoSEQ multiplex PCR; TCRdb has only the in-frame clones, and not every one. The data show tens of thousands of clones, 73% seen once. Specimen: sorted cells pooled from one or two spleens. All receptors derive from a pool of C57BL/6 mice in good health.

Turning to this clone: The listed genes are named as in mouse. The sequenced fragment ends 1 residue before the CDR3 boundary, so the rest is inferred from the germline J gene. The chain recombines TRBV13-2 with TRBJ1-1; unclear D gene. The CDR3 has 9 amino acids. CDR1 is NNHNN, CDR2 SYGAGS, per germline (reference sequence). V was trimmed by 5 bases and J by 8 bases, leaving 4 bases between them. The CDR3 here is CASGREVFF. The sequenced CDR3 bases are TGTGCCAGCGGCAGGGAAGTCTTC.

As regards this clone: Gene names and germline match the mouse. The read ends 1 residue early relative to the CDR3; the germline J gene fills the gap. The chain links TRBV2 to TRBJ2-1; 7 bases fit TRBD2. Trimming took 5 bases from V and 1 from J; bases not matched to a gene: 5. Germline CDR1 LGHNA, CDR2 YSYQKL. The CDR3 extends over 15 amino acids. Partial CDR3 DNA: TGTGCCAGCAGCGGCTGGGGGATCAACTATGCTGAGCAGTTC. Translating gives CASSGWGINYAEQF. The whole CDR3 sequence is CASSGWGINYAEQFF.

The table lists this clone with a few counts. Mouse gene names and germline throughout. The CDR3 goes on 1 residue after the read ends, and that part is filled in from the germline J gene. J is TRBJ2-7 and V is TRBV3; D gene ambiguous. The CDR3 extends over 12 amino acids. The V gene's germline CDR1 is SNHLY and CDR2 FYNGKV (reference sequence). V dropped 6 bases and J dropped 4 bases, with 10 bases sitting between them. CDR3 protein: CASREKGYEQYF. The sequenced part of the CDR3 DNA is TGTGCCAGCAGGGAAAAGGGTTATGAACAGTAC.

On this clone: These gene names are mouse names. Read data end 1 residue before the CDR3 end; the end is taken from the germline J gene. V is TRBV1 and J is TRBJ1-6, with TRBD1 as a possible D gene (6 bases). TRBJ1-6 is flagged as an ORF with uncertain function. The germline CDR1 and CDR2 sequences are NSQYPW and LRSPGD (reference sequence). The CDR3 is 15 residues long. The V end lost 4 bases, the J end lost 1 base, and 8 bases lay between the germline ends. The sequenced CDR3 bases are TGCACCTGCAGTGGGGACATCTCCTATAATTCGCCCCTCTAC. Amino acids: CTCSGDISYNSPLY. The full CDR3 reads CTCSGDISYNSPLYF.

Details on this clone: The genes and germline here are from mouse. The CDR3 end is not reached by the read, which stops 1 residue before it; the germline J gene fills it in. The chain uses TRBV19 and TRBJ1-1; 7 nucleotides agree with TRBD1. V dropped 6 bases and J dropped 4; count of bases not matched to a gene: 6. Germline CDR1 is FNHDT and CDR2 is SITEND (reference sequence). The CDR3 is made up of 13 amino acids. CDR3 DNA, as far as it was read: TGTGCCAGCAAAACAGGGGCGGGCACAGAAGTCTTC. Protein sequence: CASKTGAGTEVF. The full-length CDR3 reads as CASKTGAGTEVFF.

For this clone: Gene names and germline refer to mouse. From the germline J gene comes the end of the CDR3, since the read stops 1 residue before it. The chain is built from TRBV5 and TRBJ1-4; TRBD1 is a possible D gene (6 bases). CDR1 is LGHNA, CDR2 YNLKQL, per germline (reference sequence). Deletions cut 4 bases from V and 3 bases from J, with 12 bases between. CDR3 length: 15 amino acids. CDR3 sequence: CASSPPGHTNERLFF. The CDR3 DNA, read in part, is TGTGCCAGCAGCCCTCCGGGACACACCAACGAAAGATTATTT.

On this clone: The listed genes are named as in mouse. The DNA ends 1 residue before the CDR3 does, and the rest of the CDR3 is filled in from the germline J gene. This CDR3 is also generated by other DNA sequences in the sample. The gene calls are TRBV31 and TRBJ2-5; D ambiguous. The length of the CDR3 is 13 residues. Trimming shortened V by 0 bases and J by 2 bases, and 6 bases separated the two germline ends. Looked up from germline, CDR1 is GKSSPN and CDR2 is SITVG. The chain's CDR3 is CAWSLRGQDTQYF. Incomplete CDR3 DNA: TGTGCCTGGAGTCTCCGGGGCCAAGACACCCAGTAC.

A single count supports this clone. Gene and germline names: mouse. The read finishes 1 residue shy of the CDR3 end, and the germline J gene is used to complete it. The sample carries other DNA sequences with the same CDR3. This chain uses TRBV13-1 with TRBJ2-5, with D uncertain. Trimming took off 1 base at V and 3 bases at J, with 6 bases between the two ends. Germline loops: CDR1 NSHNY, CDR2 SYGAGN. The CDR3 is made up of 13 amino acids. CDR3: CASSDPGQDTQYF. The part of the CDR3 DNA that was read is TGTGCCAGCAGTGATCCAGGTCAAGACACCCAGTAC.

As to this clone: Gene names denote mouse genes. Read coverage stops 1 residue before the CDR3 terminus; the germline J gene supplies the remainder. V and J are TRBV12-2 and TRBJ2-5, with TRBD2 matching 7 bases. The CDR3 length is 15 residues. The germline CDR1 and CDR2 sequences are SGHLS and HYDKME. V trimming: 0 bases; J trimming: 1 base; junction bases outside the gene matches: 3. The CDR3 bases that were read are TGTGCCAGCTCTCTCTGGGGGGACGACCAAGACACCCAGTAC. This encodes CASSLWGDDQDTQY. The full CDR3 is CASSLWGDDQDTQYF.

A remark on this clone: Mouse germline and gene names are used. The sequenced fragment ends 1 residue before the CDR3 boundary, so the rest is inferred from the germline J gene. The rearrangement links TRBV13-2 to TRBJ2-7; 10 nucleotides align to TRBD2. The CDR3 runs to 14 residues. J gave up 3 bases and V 2 bases, and 2 bases lay outside the gene matches. Germline V CDR1 and CDR2: NNHNN, SYGAGS (reference sequence). The CDR3 sequence: CASGDGTGVYEQYF. Partial CDR3 DNA: TGTGCCAGCGGTGACGGGACTGGGGTCTATGAACAGTAC.

This clone occurred a few times. Mouse gene names and germline throughout. The missing CDR3 end, 1 residue past where the read stops, is filled in from the germline J gene. This chain uses TRBV19 with TRBJ2-5; D unclear. CDR3 length: 13 amino acids. Trimming removed 0 bases from V and 3 bases from J, with 5 bases in between. In germline, CDR1 is FNHDT, CDR2 SITEND (reference sequence). CDR3 DNA (partial): TGTGCCAGCAGTATAGCACAACAAGACACCCAGTAC. Translating it yields CASSIAQQDTQY. The full CDR3 reads CASSIAQQDTQYF.

Note on this clone: Gene names are the mouse ones. The sequenced fragment ends 1 residue before the CDR3 boundary, so the rest is inferred from the germline J gene. The rearrangement joins TRBV19 to TRBJ2-7, with D unresolved. The germline V gene encodes CDR1 FNHDT and CDR2 SITEND (reference sequence). V was cut by 2 bases and J by 0 bases, with 6 bases left in between. The CDR3 contains 13 residues. Incomplete CDR3 DNA: TGTGCCAGCAGTATTAGGAGCTCCTATGAACAGTAC. Translating gives CASSIRSSYEQY. The whole CDR3 reads CASSIRSSYEQYF.

A word on this clone: Each gene name is a mouse one. The CDR3 extends 1 residue past the end of the read, so its final part is completed from the germline J gene. Other DNA sequences of this sample code for an identical CDR3. This chain connects TRBV12-2 to TRBJ2-5; 8 bases map to TRBD2. CDR1 and CDR2 (germline): SGHLS, HYDKME. The CDR3 sequence is 15 residues long. J gave up 3 bases and V 0 bases, and 4 bases lay outside the gene matches. The CDR3 sequence: CASSLPGGAQDTQYF. Partial CDR3 DNA: TGTGCCAGCTCTCTCCCCGGGGGGGCGCAAGACACCCAGTAC.

The sample holds a few counts of this clone. Gene names follow the mouse nomenclature. The read finishes 1 residue shy of the CDR3 end, and the germline J gene is used to complete it. The chain joins TRBV5 to TRBJ2-7; the match to TRBD2 covers 8 bases. The germline gives CDR1 LGHNA, CDR2 YNLKQL (reference sequence). Trimming removed 1 base from V and 3 bases from J; junction bases left unmatched: 2. The CDR3 runs to 14 residues. The covered CDR3 bases are TGTGCCAGCAGCCAAGCCTGGGGGGACTATGAACAGTAC. Protein sequence: CASSQAWGDYEQY. Given in full, the CDR3 is CASSQAWGDYEQYF.

A remark on this clone: Gene names are the mouse ones. The DNA ends 1 residue before the CDR3 does, and the rest of the CDR3 is filled in from the germline J gene. The chain couples TRBV3 to TRBJ1-2, with D perhaps TRBD1 (5 bases). The CDR3 sequence is 13 residues long. The germline V gene has CDR1 SNHLY and CDR2 FYNGKV (reference sequence). The V end was cut by 10 bases, the J end by 0 bases, with 12 bases between. The CDR3 protein is CATQDTANSDYTF. The DNA read from the CDR3 is TGTGCCACCCAGGACACTGCAAACTCCGACTACACC.

Concerning this clone: Mouse gene names apply. Read sequence stops 1 residue before the CDR3 end, and the germline J gene provides the missing end. The chain carries TRBV13-1 and TRBJ2-4; no firm D call. V lost 5 bases, J lost 1 base, and 5 bases lay in between. The CDR3 length is 12 residues. The germline gives CDR1 NSHNY, CDR2 SYGAGN. CDR3 DNA (partial): TGTGCCAGCAGGAAGGGTCAAAACACCTTGTAC. Its protein product is CASRKGQNTLY. The full CDR3 protein is CASRKGQNTLYF.

Details on this clone: The gene names here belong to mouse. The part of the CDR3 DNA that was read is TGTGCCAGCAGTGATGTGGGTTCAAACACAGAAGTCTTC. Translated, it gives CASSDVGSNTEVF. The entire CDR3 protein is CASSDVGSNTEVFF. The chain is built from TRBV13-1 and TRBJ1-1, with unresolved D. The read is 1 residue too short to cover the CDR3 end, so that end is filled in from the germline J gene. Trimming removed 0 bases at V and 0 bases at J, with 6 bases between. This CDR3 is 14 amino acids long. The germline CDR1 and CDR2 sequences are NSHNY and SYGAGN.

This clone was counted a few times. Gene names and germline refer to mouse. The read terminates 1 residue ahead of where the CDR3 ends, so the germline J gene completes it. The chain is built from TRBV31 and TRBJ1-3, with D tentatively TRBD1 (5 bases). The CDR3 has 14 residues. Germline V gene data show CDR1 as GKSSPN and CDR2 as SITVG. Trimming took 3 bases from V and 0 from J, leaving 9 bases between them. Partial CDR3 DNA: TGTGCCTGGAGAAGGACAATTTCTGGAAATACGCTCTAT. The encoded protein is CAWRRTISGNTLY. The whole CDR3 reads CAWRRTISGNTLYF.